The rows below give T cell receptor beta chains drawn from one sample of a study of T cell responses to AZD1222 COVID-19 vaccine. TCRdb's copy holds only in-frame clones and misses some; the assay was immunoSEQ multiplex PCR. The repertoire holds roughly 150,000 clones, with roughly 92% as singletons. Sequencing used peripheral blood, obtained on day 0 of AZD1222 vaccination. All receptors derive from an adult in good health. The CDR3 runs from the conserved cysteine through the conserved F or W. The D gene is left open where the match is weak. The listing skips clone size in some rows; elsewhere it reads once, few, many or a size class.

DNA,CDR3,V,D,J,size
TGTGCCATACTGGCGGAGGGCTCCTACAATGAGCAGTTCTTC,CAILAEGSYNEQFF,TRBV2,-,TRBJ2-1,-
TGCGCCAGCAGCCCAAACAGGGGTTGGTATGGCTACACCTTC,CASSPNRGWYGYTF,TRBV4-3,TRBD1,TRBJ1-2,-
TGCAGCGTGATAACGGGGGACTACGAGCAGTACTTC,CSVITGDYEQYF,TRBV29-1,-,TRBJ2-7,-
TGTGCCATCAGGCCGGGACTAGCGGGGGGGGGCACAGATACGCAGTATTTT,CAIRPGLAGGGTDTQYF,TRBV10-3,TRBD2,TRBJ2-3,-
TGTGCCAGCAGCTTATCCGGGACAGACTCCGACGAGCAGTACTTC,CASSLSGTDSDEQYF,TRBV6-5,TRBD1,TRBJ2-7,-
TGTGCCAGTAGTGGCGTACAGGGGGATCGATATGGCTACACCTTC,CASSGVQGDRYGYTF,TRBV19,TRBD1,TRBJ1-2,-
TGTGCCACCGGGCGCGGCTCTGGAAACACCATATATTTT,CATGRGSGNTIYF,TRBV15,-,TRBJ1-3,-
TGCGCCAGCAGCTTGGGACCGGACAGGTCCTCCGGCTACACCTTC,CASSLGPDRSSGYTF,TRBV5-1,TRBD1,TRBJ1-2,-
TGTGCCAGCAGCGTAGGGGCGGCGGGAACGTCGGAGACCCAGTACTTC,CASSVGAAGTSETQYF,TRBV9,-,TRBJ2-5,-
TGTGCCAGCAGGGGGATAGCGGGAGGGTCCGAGACCCAGTACTTC,CASRGIAGGSETQYF,TRBV2,TRBD2,TRBJ2-5,-
TGTGCCAGCAGTTTATTAGCAGATACGCAGTATTTT,CASSLLADTQYF,TRBV12-3/TRBV12-4,-,TRBJ2-3,-
TGTGCCAGCAGCGCATCCAGGGGGCGGAACGAGCAGTACTTC,CASSASRGRNEQYF,TRBV6-5,TRBD1,TRBJ2-7,-
TGTGCCAGTAGTACCCCCGGGAGGGGGCAGACCTTTACGCAGTATTTT,CASSTPGRGQTFTQYF,TRBV19,-,TRBJ2-3,-
TGTGCCAGTGTTCGGGACCGACGGTCCACAGATACGCAGTATTTT,CASVRDRRSTDTQYF,TRBV2,-,TRBJ2-3,-
TGTGCCAGCTCACCGCAGGGTCTCTCCTACGAGCAGTACTTC,CASSPQGLSYEQYF,TRBV18,-,TRBJ2-7,once
TGTGCCAGCTCACCACCACCAGGGCCCTCCTACGAGCAGTACTTC,CASSPPPGPSYEQYF,TRBV18,-,TRBJ2-7,-
TGTGCCAGCAGCTTCACCCGACAGAACTATGGCTACACCTTC,CASSFTRQNYGYTF,TRBV7-9,-,TRBJ1-2,-
TGTGCCTGGAGTCGCCAGCTCTATAATTCACCCCTCCACTTT,CAWSRQLYNSPLHF,TRBV30,-,TRBJ1-6,few
TGTGCCAGCAGGGGGACAGGGCCCAATTCACCCCTCCACTTT,CASRGTGPNSPLHF,TRBV6-5,TRBD1,TRBJ1-6,once
TGTGCCAGCAGTCTTAGACAGGGGCGCTACTATGGCTACACCTTC,CASSLRQGRYYGYTF,TRBV3-1/TRBV3-2,TRBD1,TRBJ1-2,-
TGTGCCAGCAGTGATACGACAGGGCTGACTAACTATGGCTACACCTTC,CASSDTTGLTNYGYTF,TRBV6-4,TRBD1,TRBJ1-2,-
TGCGCCAGCAGCCACCTACTAGGACAGGCCATTGAAGCTTTCTTT,CASSHLLGQAIEAFF,TRBV4-3,TRBD1,TRBJ1-1,-
TGTGCCAGCAGTTTCTCAGGGACCGGGGAGCTGTTTTTT,CASSFSGTGELFF,TRBV12-3/TRBV12-4,-,TRBJ2-2,-
TGTGCCAGCAGCTTAGCGCGAGGGGGCACAGATACGCAGTATTTT,CASSLARGGTDTQYF,TRBV7-8,-,TRBJ2-3,-
TGTGCCAGCAGAGCCGGGACAGGGTCCTACAATGAGCAGTTCTTC,CASRAGTGSYNEQFF,TRBV6-5,TRBD1,TRBJ2-1,-
TGTGCCAGCAGTGAATACAGCCTTACAGATACGCAGTATTTT,CASSEYSLTDTQYF,TRBV25-1,-,TRBJ2-3,-
TGTGCCAGCAGCCCCACCCGCGATACGCAGTATTTT,CASSPTRDTQYF,TRBV7-6,-,TRBJ2-3,-
TGTGCCAGTAGTAGGGCGGGAGGTTACTACGAGCAGTACTTC,CASSRAGGYYEQYF,TRBV19,TRBD2,TRBJ2-7,-
TGTGCCAGCTCCGCAAACGGGGCCAACGGTGGCTACACCTTC,CASSANGANGGYTF,TRBV18,-,TRBJ1-2,-
TGTGCCACCAGCCTCGACGGAGGACACTATGGCTACACCTTC,CATSLDGGHYGYTF,TRBV15,-,TRBJ1-2,-
TGCGCCAGCAGCTTGATACCTAGCGGGAGTAATGAGCAGTTCTTC,CASSLIPSGSNEQFF,TRBV5-1,TRBD2,TRBJ2-1,-
TGTGCCAGCAGCCAGCGGGGGGGTTCTCTCGAGCAGTACTTC,CASSQRGGSLEQYF,TRBV6-2/TRBV6-3,TRBD2,TRBJ2-7,once
TGTGCCAGCAGCTTGGAGGGACGGATGACCCAGCATTTT,CASSLEGRMTQHF,TRBV7-8,-,TRBJ1-5,-
TGTGCCAGCAGCCCAGACAGAACCTATGGCTACACCTTC,CASSPDRTYGYTF,TRBV7-8,-,TRBJ1-2,-
TGTGCCAGCAGCGCTCAAGGGACCACTGAAGCTTTCTTT,CASSAQGTTEAFF,TRBV6-5,-,TRBJ1-1,few
TGTGCTAGTGGTTTGGGGCCGCTAGCGGGAATCTACGAGCAGTACTTC,CASGLGPLAGIYEQYF,TRBV12-5,TRBD2,TRBJ2-7,-
TGTGCCAGCAGCTCCCCCCGAGCGAGCTCCTACAATGAGCAGTTCTTC,CASSSPRASSYNEQFF,TRBV7-2,-,TRBJ2-1,-
TGTGCCAGCAGCCAAGATATAAGGGTCACGGAGACCCAGTACTTC,CASSQDIRVTETQYF,TRBV3-1/TRBV3-2,-,TRBJ2-5,-
TGTGCCAGCAGCTTAGCAGGGGGGACAGCGAGCTATGGCTACACCTTC,CASSLAGGTASYGYTF,TRBV7-2,TRBD1,TRBJ1-2,few
TGTGCCAGTACTCAGTATTCAGGGAACACTGAAGCTTTCTTT,CASTQYSGNTEAFF,TRBV19,-,TRBJ1-1,-
TGTGCCAGCAGTCCCCTCCGCTCGAGCTCTGGAAACACCATATATTTT,CASSPLRSSSGNTIYF,TRBV27,-,TRBJ1-3,-
TGTGCCAGCAGTTTGCGTCACACAGATACGCAGTATTTT,CASSLRHTDTQYF,TRBV28,-,TRBJ2-3,-
TGTGCCAGTAGCCCTCGGACTAGCGGGAGTGCGAGGGCAGATACGCAGTATTTT,CASSPRTSGSARADTQYF,TRBV19,TRBD2,TRBJ2-3,-
TGTGCCAGCAGCGCCAATAAGGGGGGTAGCGCAGCGAACACCGGGGAGCTGTTTTTT,CASSANKGGSAANTGELFF,TRBV3-1/TRBV3-2,-,TRBJ2-2,-